Sequencing of this TCR beta chain was carried out in a study of CD8 T cells in ankylosing spondylitis. This CDR3 region has 14 residues. Germline V gene data show CDR1 as DFQATT and CDR2 as SNEGSKA (reference sequence). J lost 7 bases, V lost 6 bases, and 10 bases had no gene match. This clonotype was seen a handful of times. 5'-RACE, quantitative and with molecular barcodes, yielded the TCR beta libraries. TCRdb reprocessed the 5' RACE reads via MiXCR and lists one record per CDR3 protein. The sample yields about 280,000 distinct CDR3 sequences, 20% seen once. The chain links TRBV20-1 to TRBJ1-5; 9 bases map to TRBD1. Sample: blood, either unsorted or a sorted T cell fraction (not recorded which). The TCR sequence derives from a male donor with ankylosing spondylitis or in good health (not recorded which). In DNA form, the CDR3 reads TGCAGTGCGTACCCGGGACAGGGTTTCCAGCCCCAGCATTTT. This gives the protein CSAYPGQGFQPQHF.